The T cell receptor (beta chain) described here comes from a study of blood T cell repertoires in COVID-19. Study-level background: Samples representing acute and convalescent COVID-19 were sourced from the United States, Italy and Spain.

The germline V gene has CDR1 SNHLY and CDR2 FYNNEI. V dropped 5 bases and J dropped 3 bases, with 10 bases sitting between them. This CDR3 is built from 13 residues. This clone was picked up many times. The assay was immunoSEQ multiplex PCR, and TCRdb's table has in-frame clones only and misses some. The sample records about 130,000 clones, approximately 85% being singletons. This sequence originates from a human donor in a cohort sampled during active COVID-19. The chain uses TRBV2 and TRBJ1-1; D ambiguous. Sequences were obtained from peripheral blood. DNA for the CDR3: TGTGCCAGCAGTCCAGGTCAGTACACTGAAGCTTTCTTT. It specifies CASSPGQYTEAFF.